Below, 12 T cell receptor beta chains from the same sample are listed, as sequenced in a study of blood T cell repertoires in COVID-19. This table comes from immunoSEQ multiplex PCR, and its TCRdb copy is limited to in-frame clones, with some not included. The sample lists around 99,000 clones, about nine tenths occurring once. The sample taken for sequencing was peripheral blood. Receptor source: a man in his fifties with acute or convalescent COVID-19.

V usage is TRBV18 and J usage is TRBJ2-2; D is perhaps TRBD2 (5 bases). The germline V and J ends were trimmed by 0 bases and 5 bases, with 13 bases remaining between them. The CDR3 contains 16 residues. The germline V gene encodes CDR1 KGHSH and CDR2 LQKENI. The CDR3 here is CASSPPTTSGTGELFF. The CDR3 bases are TGTGCCAGCTCACCACCGACGACATCGGGAACCGGGGAGCTGTTTTTT. The whole variable domain, filled in from reference TRBV18 and TRBJ2-2, reads NAGVMQNPRHLVRRRGQEARLRCSPMKGHSHVYWYRQLPEEGLKFMVYLQKENIIDESGMPKERFSAEFPKEGPSILRIQQVVRGDSAAYFCASSPPTTSGTGELFFGEGSRLTVL.

V and J are TRBV4-3 and TRBJ1-5; D may be TRBD1 (5 bases). The length of the CDR3 is 18 residues. Trimming removed 0 bases from V and 0 bases from J, with 15 bases in between. Germline V gene lookup returns CDR1 LGHNA and CDR2 YSLEER. CDR3 region: CASSQEGGDFYSNQPQHF. CDR3 sequence (DNA): TGCGCCAGCAGCCAAGAGGGCGGGGACTTTTATAGCAATCAGCCCCAGCATTTT.

The rearrangement links TRBV19 to TRBJ1-2, with 11 bases matching TRBD1. The trim removed 1 base at V and 6 bases at J, leaving 10 bases unmatched. Germline CDR1 is LNHDA and CDR2 is SQIVND (reference sequence). The CDR3 is 17 residues long. As DNA, the CDR3 is TGTGCCAGTAGTATAGCCGGGACAGGGGGTTCTTTGAATGGCTACACCTTC. Translating gives CASSIAGTGGSLNGYTF.

This clone was seen a handful of times. The CDR3 here is CSVDRGMNTEAFF. The CDR3 nucleotides read TGCAGCGTTGACAGGGGCATGAACACTGAAGCTTTCTTT. The chain has TRBV29-1 and TRBJ1-1; D is perhaps TRBD1 (6 bases). The CDR3 runs 13 residues. With 3 bases removed from V and 0 bases from J, the gap between germline ends came to 8 bases. The V gene's germline CDR1 is SQVTM and CDR2 ANQGSEA.

The V and J genes are TRBV5-4 and TRBJ1-1, with 7 bases lining up with TRBD1. Germline V gene sequence: CDR1 SGHNT, CDR2 YYREEE (reference sequence). The V and J ends lost 2 bases and 3 bases, in that order; junction bases with no gene match: 7. The CDR3 runs 15 residues. For the CDR3, the DNA is TGTGCCAGCAGCTTCAGGGGGGCAGTTCACACTGAAGCTTTCTTT. Protein: CASSFRGAVHTEAFF.

A single count supports this clone. The chain is built from TRBV9 and TRBJ2-2; unclear D gene. Looked up from germline, CDR1 is SGDLS and CDR2 is YYNGEE. The CDR3 consists of 15 residues. V gave up 0 bases and J gave up 4 bases, with 10 bases separating them. The CDR3 coding sequence is TGTGCCAGCAGCGTAGGAGGTACCGGCACCGGGGAGCTGTTTTTT. Translated, it gives CASSVGGTGTGELFF.

The V gene is TRBV5-6, the J gene TRBJ2-5; no reliable D call. The germline V gene has CDR1 SGHDT and CDR2 YYEEEE. The V and J ends lost 2 bases and 3 bases respectively, with 14 bases between them. This CDR3 has 15 amino acids. CDR3 amino acids: CASSLVWRGEETQYF. The CDR3 region has the DNA TGTGCCAGCAGCTTAGTTTGGCGCGGAGAAGAGACCCAGTACTTC.

The CDR3 region is CAITQDTGNTIYF. The CDR3 coding sequence is TGTGCCATCACGCAGGATACTGGAAACACCATATATTTT. V gene TRBV10-3 combines with J gene TRBJ1-3; D gene unclear. Trimming pared 7 bases from V and 2 bases from J, leaving 9 bases between. The germline V gene encodes CDR1 ENHRY and CDR2 SYGVKD. The CDR3 runs to 13 residues.

The chain employs TRBV18 and TRBJ2-1, with TRBD1 matching 7 bases. Germline trimming cut 3 bases from V and 5 bases from J; bases unmatched to any gene: 4. CDR1 and CDR2 from the germline V gene are KGHSH and LQKENI. This CDR3 has 14 amino acids. The CDR3 DNA sequence: TGTGCCAGCTCACCGACTCAGGGGGACAATGAGCAGTTCTTC. Protein: CASSPTQGDNEQFF.

This chain joins TRBV9 and TRBJ2-5; D call uncertain. The CDR3 runs to 13 residues. Germline CDR1 reads SGDLS; CDR2 reads YYNGEE. V was shortened by 4 bases and J by 2 bases, with 9 bases between the two germline ends. CDR3 loop: CASSLSGQETQYF. CDR3 nucleotide sequence: TGTGCCAGCAGCCTGTCCGGGCAAGAGACCCAGTACTTC.

The V and J genes are TRBV5-1 and TRBJ1-6; no reliable D call. V shed 0 bases and J shed 10 bases, with 14 bases lying between them. Germline CDR1 and CDR2: SGHRS and YFSETQ. The CDR3 has 15 amino acids. CDR3 protein: CASSLAPGLDSPLHF. The CDR3 nucleotides read TGCGCCAGCAGCTTGGCGCCAGGTTTAGACTCACCCCTCCACTTT.

CDR3 loop: CASSPRQGYQPQHF. The CDR3 nucleotides read TGCGCCAGCAGCCCTCGACAGGGGTACCAGCCCCAGCATTTT. The genes are TRBV4-1 and TRBJ1-5; 8 positions agree with TRBD1. The CDR3 extends over 14 amino acids. After removal of 4 bases from V and 7 bases from J, the junction contained 6 bases not matched to a gene. Germline V CDR1 and CDR2: MGHRA, YSYEKL.